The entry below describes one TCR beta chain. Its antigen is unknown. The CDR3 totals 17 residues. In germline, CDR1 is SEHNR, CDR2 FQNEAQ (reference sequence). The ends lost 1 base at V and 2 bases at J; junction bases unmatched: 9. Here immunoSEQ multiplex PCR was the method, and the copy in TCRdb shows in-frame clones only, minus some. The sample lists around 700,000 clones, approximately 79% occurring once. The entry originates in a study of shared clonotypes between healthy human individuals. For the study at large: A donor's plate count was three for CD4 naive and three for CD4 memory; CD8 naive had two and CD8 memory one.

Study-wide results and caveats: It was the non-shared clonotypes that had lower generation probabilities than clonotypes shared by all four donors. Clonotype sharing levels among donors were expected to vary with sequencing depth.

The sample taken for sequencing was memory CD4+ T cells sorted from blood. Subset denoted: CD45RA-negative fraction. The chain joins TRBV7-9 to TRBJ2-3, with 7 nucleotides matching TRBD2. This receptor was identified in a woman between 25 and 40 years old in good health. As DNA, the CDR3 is TGTGCCAGCAGCTTAGTTCAGACGGGAGGTTTCACAGATACGCAGTATTTT. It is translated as CASSLVQTGGFTDTQYF.